The 18 T cell receptor beta chains below all came from one sample that was sequenced in a study of cytomegalovirus exposure and HLA in healthy donors. Only in-frame clones appear in the TCRdb table, and some are missing; sequencing was by immunoSEQ multiplex PCR. The data show approximately 120,000 clones, about nine tenths seen once. The sample comprised PBMCs. Receptors were obtained from a woman aged 18-29 years in good health and CMV-seronegative.

V usage is TRBV6-6 and J usage is TRBJ1-4; D not certain. The V gene's germline CDR1 is MNHNY and CDR2 SVGAGI (reference sequence). V was trimmed by 2 bases and J by 11 bases, leaving 15 bases between them. The CDR3 runs 14 residues. The CDR3: CASSYDWSDEKLFF. Written as DNA, the CDR3 is TGTGCCAGCAGTTACGACTGGTCCGACGAGAAACTGTTTTTT.

This rearrangement joins TRBV14 to TRBJ2-1; D possibly corresponds to TRBD2 (6 bases). This CDR3 has 15 residues. In germline, CDR1 is SGHDN, CDR2 FVKESK. V gave up 4 bases and J gave up 2 bases, with 12 bases separating them. The CDR3 protein is CASSRGGSPYNEQFF. As DNA, the CDR3 is TGTGCCAGCAGCCGTGGGGGGTCGCCCTACAATGAGCAGTTCTTC.

V usage is TRBV9 and J usage is TRBJ2-1, with 10 bases lining up with TRBD2. The germline V gene has CDR1 SGDLS and CDR2 YYNGEE. This CDR3 has 15 residues. Trimming removed 0 bases from V and 7 bases from J; junction bases left unmatched: 4. CDR3 in DNA: TGTGCCAGCAGCGTAGAGGCTAGCGGGGGAAATGAGCAGTTCTTC. Its translation is CASSVEASGGNEQFF.

The V gene is TRBV4-1, the J gene TRBJ2-1; 13 bases match TRBD2. The CDR3 is made up of 15 amino acids. Per germline, CDR1 MGHRA and CDR2 YSYEKL. V shed 1 base and J 8 bases; nucleotides not matched to a gene: 2. The CDR3 bases are TGCGCCAGCAGCCAAGGACTAGCGGGGGGTGATGAGCAGTTCTTC. This sequence encodes CASSQGLAGGDEQFF.

This rearrangement joins TRBV4-2 to TRBJ2-1, with 9 bases identical to TRBD2. Unmatched junction bases numbered 6, after V lost 7 bases and J lost 8 bases. The CDR3 runs to 13 residues. The germline CDR1 and CDR2 sequences are LGHNA and YNFKEQ. The CDR3 loop is CASKAGGPHEQFF. CDR3 coding DNA: TGTGCCAGCAAGGCGGGAGGGCCGCATGAGCAGTTCTTC.

The V gene is TRBV7-8, the J gene TRBJ1-1; 9 positions agree with TRBD1. The germline V gene encodes CDR1 SGHVS and CDR2 FQNEAQ. Trimming cost V 1 base and J 0 bases; bases outside gene matches: 3. The CDR3 has 16 amino acids. Written as DNA, the CDR3 is TGTGCCAGCAGCTTAGGGGACAGGGTTCTGAACACTGAAGCTTTCTTT. This encodes CASSLGDRVLNTEAFF.

The chain is built from TRBV15 and TRBJ2-5, with TRBD2 as a possible D gene (6 bases). CDR1 is LNHNV, CDR2 YYDKDF, per germline (reference sequence). The CDR3 loop spans 15 amino acids. V gave up 1 base and J gave up 5 bases, with 14 bases separating them. CDR3 sequence (DNA): TGTGCCACCAGCAGAGTAGGGCCGGGGAGGGAGACCCAGTACTTC. This encodes CATSRVGPGRETQYF. The whole variable domain, filled in from reference TRBV15 and TRBJ2-5, reads DAMVIQNPRYQVTQFGKPVTLSCSQTLNHNVMYWYQQKSSQAPKLLFHYYDKDFNNEADTPDNFQSRRPNTSFCFLDIRSPGLGDTAMYLCATSRVGPGRETQYFGPGTRLLVL.

The V gene is TRBV6-5, the J gene TRBJ2-1, with no clear D. This CDR3 contains 12 residues. Trimming removed 8 bases from V and 3 bases from J, with 8 bases in between. Germline V gene data show CDR1 as MNHEY and CDR2 as SVGAGI. The CDR3 sequence: CASQQNYNEQFF. The CDR3 region has the DNA TGTGCCAGCCAACAGAACTACAATGAGCAGTTCTTC.

This chain uses TRBV6-5 with TRBJ2-3; tentative D call: TRBD1 (6 bases). V was shortened by 7 bases and J by 4 bases, with 15 bases between the two germline ends. CDR3 length: 14 amino acids. Germline V CDR1 and CDR2: MNHEY, SVGAGI. CDR3 nucleotides: TGTGCCAGCACCCCTGGGGGCGCCCCAGATACGCAGTATTTT. It is translated as CASTPGGAPDTQYF.

The rearrangement uses TRBV2 and TRBJ2-3, with 8 bases fitting TRBD2. CDR1 and CDR2 (germline): SNHLY, FYNNEI. The CDR3 has 15 amino acids. With 6 bases clipped from V and 5 bases from J, the junction kept 10 bases outside the gene matches. Here the CDR3 reads CASRPRTGGGDTQYF. Here the CDR3 DNA reads TGTGCCAGCAGGCCCCGGACGGGGGGGGGAGATACGCAGTATTTT.

This chain connects TRBV11-2 to TRBJ2-7; perhaps TRBD2 as D (5 bases). The CDR3 has 13 residues. Germline V gene data show CDR1 as SGHAT and CDR2 as FQNNGV. Trimming cost V 3 bases and J 4 bases, with 10 bases left between them. The DNA of the CDR3 is TGTGCCAGCAGCTTCGGGATCCCATACGAGCAGTACTTC. Its translation is CASSFGIPYEQYF.

CDR3 nucleotide sequence: TGTGCCAGCAGCCTGGCGACAGGGGGAGGCAATCAGCCCCAGCATTTT. It yields the protein CASSLATGGGNQPQHF. The chain uses TRBV21-1 and TRBJ1-5; the tabulated D call, TRBD1, remains unverified against the DNA. TRBV21-1 is an annotated pseudogene. The CDR3 covers 16 residues.

V usage is TRBV13 and J usage is TRBJ2-5, with TRBD1 matching over 7 bases. V dropped 5 bases and J dropped 1; count of bases not matched to a gene: 10. The germline V gene has CDR1 PRHDT and CDR2 FYEKMQ (reference sequence). This CDR3 is built from 16 residues. CDR3 in DNA: TGTGCCAGCAGCCCAGCCTACAGGGGACCCCAAGAGACCCAGTACTTC. Protein product: CASSPAYRGPQETQYF.

The J gene is TRBJ2-1, the V gene TRBV27; 7 bases match TRBD2. Germline trimming cut 5 bases from V and 12 bases from J; bases unmatched to any gene: 7. The length of the CDR3 is 12 residues. The germline CDR1 and CDR2 sequences are MNHEY and SMNVEV (reference sequence). The CDR3 nucleotides are TGTGCCAGCAGTGAACGCGGGGGTAGGCAGTTCTTC. This encodes CASSERGGRQFF.

The gene calls are TRBV29-1 and TRBJ2-2, with D maybe TRBD2 (5 bases). The CDR3 contains 11 residues. The germline V and J ends were trimmed by 6 bases and 6 bases, with 8 bases remaining between them. Germline CDR1 reads SQVTM; CDR2 reads ANQGSEA. CDR3 bases: TGCAGCGTATACGGGGCCGGGGAGCTGTTTTTT. Its protein product is CSVYGAGELFF.

The gene calls are TRBV30 and TRBJ1-6, with D possibly being TRBD1 (6 bases). The CDR3 extends over 11 amino acids. The V end lost 5 bases, the J end lost 14 bases, and 13 bases lay between the germline ends. The germline V gene has CDR1 GTSNPN and CDR2 SVGIG (reference sequence). The CDR3 is CAWGLQGALHF. The CDR3 DNA reads TGTGCCTGGGGTCTACAGGGAGCCCTCCACTTT. Using reference TRBV30 and TRBJ1-6 for the parts outside the CDR3, the full variable domain is SQTIHQWPATLVQPVGSPLSLECTVEGTSNPNLYWYRQAAGRGLQLLFYSVGIGQISSEVPQNLSASRPQDRQFILSSKKLLLSDSGFYLCAWGLQGALHFGNGTRLTVT.

This chain uses TRBV6-1 with TRBJ1-2; D perhaps matches TRBD1 (5 bases). The CDR3 extends over 15 amino acids. Trimming shortened V by 2 bases and J by 0 bases, and 10 bases separated the two germline ends. The germline gives CDR1 MNHNS, CDR2 SASEGT. For the CDR3, the DNA is TGTGCCAGCAGTGAATTCCCGACAGCTAACTATGGCTACACCTTC. Protein sequence: CASSEFPTANYGYTF.

This clone was picked up a small number of times. The DNA of the CDR3 is TGTGCCAGCCGTTTAGGGGGTGAGGGCACCGGGGAGCTGTTTTTT. Protein sequence: CASRLGGEGTGELFF. This rearrangement joins TRBV7-2 to TRBJ2-2, with D maybe TRBD1 (6 bases). The V end lost 8 bases, the J end lost 4 bases, and 17 bases lay between the germline ends. CDR3 size: 15 residues. Germline V gene sequence: CDR1 SGHTA, CDR2 FQGNSA.